The T cell receptor beta chain described here comes from a study of Graves' ophthalmopathy and Graves' hyperthyroidism. Study conclusions and caveats: Detected in blood as well were most expanded thyroid clonotypes with frequency above 0.001.

To note about this clonotype: The antigen is unknown.

The V gene's germline CDR1 is SNHLY and CDR2 FYNNEI. The CDR3 has 13 residues. V lost 3 bases, J lost 4 bases, and 9 bases lay in between. Certain patients were not enrolled. These were patients with other autoimmune diseases, uncontrolled infections, pregnancy or lactation. The study amplified TCR beta CDR3 regions using RNA transcripts. The first-round RT-PCR employed HTBI primers together with the Qiagen OneStep RT-PCR kit. A multiplex PCR was then performed as the second round. TCRdb reanalysed the multiplex PCR reads using MiXCR and keeps one entry per CDR3 protein. The sample has about 400,000 distinct CDR3 sequences, 18% seen once.

The sequence came from a woman aged 18-29 years with Graves' ophthalmopathy. The chain recombines TRBV2 with TRBJ1-2; D perhaps matches TRBD1 (6 bases). The sequenced material came from peripheral blood. The CDR3 protein is CASSEARGYGYTF. Written as DNA, the CDR3 is TGTGCCAGCAGTGAGGCCAGGGGCTATGGCTACACCTTC.